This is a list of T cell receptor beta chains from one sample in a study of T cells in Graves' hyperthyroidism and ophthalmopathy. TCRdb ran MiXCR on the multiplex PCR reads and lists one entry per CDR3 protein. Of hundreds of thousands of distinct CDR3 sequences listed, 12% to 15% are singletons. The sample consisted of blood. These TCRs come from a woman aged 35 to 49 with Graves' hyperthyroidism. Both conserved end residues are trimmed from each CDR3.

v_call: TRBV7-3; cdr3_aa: ASSSNRYEQF
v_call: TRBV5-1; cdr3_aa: ASSDRGQGANIQY
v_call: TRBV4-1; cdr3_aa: ASSQVAGQNTEAF
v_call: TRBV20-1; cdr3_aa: SARGSGAGVIQETQY
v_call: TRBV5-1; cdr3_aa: ASSSDSKETQY
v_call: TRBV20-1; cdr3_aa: SAAQGAQGYT
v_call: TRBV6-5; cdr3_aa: ASSYSTGGGEQY
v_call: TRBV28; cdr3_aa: ASSRPGMGNQPQH
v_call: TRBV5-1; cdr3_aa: ASSLAGGGLNSYEQY
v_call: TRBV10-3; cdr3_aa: AISESGLAGGTDTQY
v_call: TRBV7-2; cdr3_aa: ASSLGGGLAGFLYNEQF
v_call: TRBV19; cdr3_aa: ASSMNPGAYEQY
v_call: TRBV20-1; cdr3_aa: SAASREGRTDTQY
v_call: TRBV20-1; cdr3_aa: SAPQLAGHYEQY
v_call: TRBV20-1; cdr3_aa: SATDLGDTQY
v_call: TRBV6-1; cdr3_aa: ASSPSPNTGELF
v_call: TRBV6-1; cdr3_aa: ASTPTGTGPYEQY
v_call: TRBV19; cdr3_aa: ASSMDGMGFIAGGEQF
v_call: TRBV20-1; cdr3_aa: SARPSGTAYYEQY
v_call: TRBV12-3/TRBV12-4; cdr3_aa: ASSTQVRHSPLH
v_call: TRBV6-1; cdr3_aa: ASSTLAEGGYEQY
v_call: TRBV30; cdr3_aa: AWKASHPGQPQH
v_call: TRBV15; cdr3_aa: ATSREGVRGYT
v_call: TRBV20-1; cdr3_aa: SALALGLTYEQY
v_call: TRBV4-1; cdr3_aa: ASSSIEEGNTEAF
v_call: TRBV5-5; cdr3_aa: ASSRQGTNYGYT
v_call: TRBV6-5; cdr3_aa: ASSYSGEGNQPQH
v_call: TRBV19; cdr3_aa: ASRTGNKGYGEAF
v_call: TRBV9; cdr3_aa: ASSVHLNTEAF
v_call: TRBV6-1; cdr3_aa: ASSYAGLAGVVNEQF
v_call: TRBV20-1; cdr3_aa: SAGKDSGYEQY
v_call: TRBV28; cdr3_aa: ASSLGTGGVDTEAF